The entry that follows covers one T cell receptor beta chain sequence. The antigen it binds to is not known. No much larger clonotype is one base removed from it; base qualities were not supplied. This sample was included in a study of blood T cell repertoires in COVID-19 (dated by TCRdb to about 2020). Regarding the complete study: Collaborator samples came from the United States, Italy and Spain and covered acute and convalescent phases of COVID-19. The repertoires were released in a freely available public database meant as a resource for research on the immune response to SARS-CoV-2. Where HLA class I and class II types were available, the types were taken from metadata supplied by the sample provider, not from assay-based typing. Samples were obtained from the ongoing ImmuneRACE study (first 160 participants) and from 1,200 or so subjects provided by 6 global collaborators. The dataset comprised deeply sampled blood TCRbeta repertoires from subjects exposed to, actively infected with, or recovered from COVID-19. Sample metadata almost always included a de-identified subject ID, COVID-19 status, age in years and sex. The material from the prospective study consisted of cDNA or gDNA derived from T cells, B-cell-depleted T cells, or PBMCs. General findings and caveats noted by the study authors: Clinical and demographic metadata were provided uncurated, with the amount varying by source and participant.

Sequences SEHNR (CDR1) and FQNEAQ (CDR2) are obtained from the germline V gene (reference sequence). The CDR3, cysteine through phenylalanine, is 13 amino acids long. Only CDR3 DNA remains: 39 bases, in frame from the first base. Deletion took 6 bases off V and 4 bases off J, with a span of 13 bases between the germline ends. Participants in the prospective study were enrolled through a virtual design, were aged roughly 18 to 90 years, and lived in approximately 25 United States geographic areas. In the prospective study, cohorts were assigned on the basis of participant-reported clinical history obtained from a screening survey and a study questionnaire. In the prospective study, whole blood, serum and a nasopharyngeal or oropharyngeal swab were collected from each participant by mobile phlebotomists. Participants in the prospective study had the option to provide additional blood draws and questionnaires over a 2-month period. Prospective study blood samples were shipped either frozen or at room temperature before DNA extraction.

The immunoSEQ Assay, a bias-controlled multiplex PCR, was used to amplify TCRbeta CDR3 regions from genomic DNA. Under the source paper's analysis protocol: Within the assay, amplification of reference gene primers was used to estimate how many nucleated cells each sample contained. Sequence reads were collapsed and filtered to measure the absolute abundance of every unique TCRbeta CDR3 rearrangement. For each sample, productive Simpson clonality was calculated as the square root of Simpson's diversity index over productive rearrangements. The table was pulled from immuneACCESS by TCRdb, which kept in-frame rearrangements only. Such tables lose some clones; where checked, under half of the loss comes from unresolved V genes, and the rest has no known cause. V and J calls and clone size are given by that table; D and trimming were obtained from the DNA. The sample records approximately 240,000 clones, roughly nine tenths of which are singletons. The biggest ten clones account for over 3% of the sample.

The specimen was PBMCs or T cells enriched from blood (not recorded which). The receptor was isolated from a woman in her late teens or twenties in a cohort exposed to, infected with or recovered from COVID-19 (not recorded which). In this chain, TRBV7-9 is recombined with TRBJ2-7, and TRBD2 may be the D gene, going by 6 matching bases. The nucleotide sequence reads TGTGCCAGCAGTAGGAGGGCTTTATACGAGCAGTACTTC. Its translation reads: CASSRRALYEQYF.